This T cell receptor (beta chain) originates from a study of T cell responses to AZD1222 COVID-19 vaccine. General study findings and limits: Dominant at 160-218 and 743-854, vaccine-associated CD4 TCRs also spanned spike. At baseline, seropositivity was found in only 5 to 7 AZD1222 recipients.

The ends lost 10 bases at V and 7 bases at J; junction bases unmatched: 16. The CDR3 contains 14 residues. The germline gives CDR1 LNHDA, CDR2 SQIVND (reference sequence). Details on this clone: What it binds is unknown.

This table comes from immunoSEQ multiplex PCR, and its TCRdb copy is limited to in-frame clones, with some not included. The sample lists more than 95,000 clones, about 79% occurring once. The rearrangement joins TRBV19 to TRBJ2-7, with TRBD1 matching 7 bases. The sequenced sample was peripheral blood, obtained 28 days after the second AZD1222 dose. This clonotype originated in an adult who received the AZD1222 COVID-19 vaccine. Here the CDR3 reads CATVRDRSTGEQYF. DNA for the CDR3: TGTGCCACCGTAAGGGACAGAAGTACGGGGGAGCAGTACTTC.